The 32 T cell receptor beta chains below were found in one sample sequenced in a study of blood T cell repertoires in COVID-19. Method: immunoSEQ multiplex PCR; TCRdb's copy keeps in-frame clones and lacks some. Of roughly 350,000 clones in the sample, 88% were seen once. The specimen sequenced was peripheral blood. Source of these receptors: a woman aged 45-60 years with active or convalescent COVID-19.

This rearrangement joins TRBV10-3 to TRBJ2-5; no clear D. CDR1 is ENHRY and CDR2 is SYGVKD in the germline V gene. Trimming left V 8 bases short and J 4 bases short, with 11 bases between. The CDR3 consists of 12 residues. CDR3 region: CAIGERLETQYF. The CDR3 DNA is TGTGCCATCGGAGAACGTCTAGAGACCCAGTACTTC.

The rearrangement links TRBV5-8 to TRBJ2-4; no definite D call. Between the trimmed V and J ends, which lost 4 bases and 3 bases, there was a span of 14 bases. This CDR3 is 15 amino acids long. In germline, CDR1 is SGHTS, CDR2 YDEGEE. CDR3 in DNA: TGTGCCAGCAGCCCCGGGTCCTACTTCAAAAACATTCAGTACTTC. Translating gives CASSPGSYFKNIQYF. The entire variable domain, with the rest obtained from reference TRBV5-8 and TRBJ2-4, is as follows: EAGVTQSPTHLIKTRGQQATLRCSPISGHTSVYWYQQALGLGLQFLLWYDEGEERNRGNFPPRFSGRQFPNYSSELNVNALELEDSALYLCASSPGSYFKNIQYFGAGTRLSVL.

The chain links TRBV4-3 to TRBJ2-1; D perhaps matches TRBD2 (5 bases). Germline assignment: CDR1 LGHNA and CDR2 YSLEER. The CDR3 covers 19 residues. V gave up 0 bases and J gave up 5 bases, with 23 bases separating them. CDR3 loop: CASSQEEVLPTRINNEQFF. CDR3 coding DNA: TGCGCCAGCAGCCAAGAGGAGGTCCTACCAACCCGGATTAACAATGAGCAGTTCTTC.

This clone was seen once. This chain uses TRBV7-2 with TRBJ2-1; perhaps TRBD1 as D (6 bases). The CDR3 is 15 residues long. Germline CDR1 reads SGHTA; CDR2 reads FQGNSA. The V end was cut by 4 bases, the J end by 0 bases, with 10 bases between. Here the CDR3 DNA reads TGTGCCAGCAGCTCCCAGGGGAGCTCCTACAATGAGCAGTTCTTC. It yields the protein CASSSQGSSYNEQFF.

This chain uses TRBV28 with TRBJ1-4; 10 bases match TRBD1. Germline CDR1 and CDR2: MDHEN and SYDVKM. The CDR3 consists of 15 residues. V was clipped by 5 bases and J by 5 bases; unmatched bases: 5. The CDR3 reads CASSESTGGNEKLFF. In DNA, the CDR3 is TGTGCCAGCAGTGAATCGACAGGGGGCAATGAAAAACTGTTTTTT.

The chain joins TRBV3-1 (or the pseudogene TRBV3-2) to TRBJ1-2; 7 bases map to TRBD1. The CDR3 has 16 amino acids. Germline V CDR1 and CDR2: LGHDT, YNNKEL (reference sequence). V shed 0 bases, J shed 1 base, and the junction held 5 bases outside the gene matches. The CDR3 here is CASSQELGQSNYGYTF. CDR3 nucleotide sequence: TGTGCCAGCAGCCAAGAATTGGGACAGAGTAACTATGGCTACACCTTC.

This chain uses TRBV4-1 with TRBJ1-3; D is ambiguous. Germline-derived CDR1 and CDR2 are MGHRA and YSYEKL. Trimming took off 0 bases at V and 4 bases at J, with 16 bases between the two ends. The CDR3 extends over 17 amino acids. CDR3 nucleotides: TGCGCCAGCAGCCAAGATGACCCGGGAACGGGAGGAAACACCATATATTTT. Translating it yields CASSQDDPGTGGNTIYF.

V is TRBV9 and J is TRBJ1-3; D perhaps matches TRBD1 (6 bases). Germline lookup yields CDR1 SGDLS and CDR2 YYNGEE. The V end was cut by 3 bases, the J end by 0 bases, with 10 bases between. The CDR3 sequence is 15 residues long. The CDR3 reads CASSATGNSGNTIYF. CDR3 in DNA: TGTGCCAGCAGCGCCACAGGGAACTCTGGAAACACCATATATTTT.

The chain uses TRBV3-1 (or the pseudogene TRBV3-2) and TRBJ2-4; 11 bases are shared with TRBD2. V lost 2 bases, J lost 8 bases, and 8 bases stayed unmatched. Looked up from germline, CDR1 is LGHDT and CDR2 is YNNKEL (reference sequence). The CDR3 has 16 amino acids. The CDR3 reads CASSQKIGLAGDIQYF. Written as DNA, the CDR3 is TGTGCCAGCAGCCAAAAGATAGGACTAGCGGGTGACATTCAGTACTTC.

This clone was picked up a small number of times. The V and J genes are TRBV5-1 and TRBJ1-2; D is possibly TRBD1 (5 bases). V was pared by 7 bases and J by 4 bases, with 11 bases between. This CDR3 is 12 amino acids long. The V gene's germline CDR1 is SGHRS and CDR2 YFSETQ. Written as DNA, the CDR3 is TGCGCCAGCTCACAGGACCGCTATGGCTACACCTTC. It translates to CASSQDRYGYTF.

With regard to this clone: The identical CDR3 is also encoded by other nucleotide sequences in the sample. The chain couples TRBV27 to TRBJ2-3, with D unresolved. The CDR3 consists of 11 residues. Germline CDR1 and CDR2: MNHEY and SMNVEV (reference sequence). V was trimmed by 2 bases and J by 6 bases, leaving 3 bases between them. The CDR3 DNA reads TGTGCCAGCAGTTTAGCGGATACGCAGTATTTT. It translates to CASSLADTQYF.

The chain recombines TRBV3-1 (or the pseudogene TRBV3-2) with TRBJ2-1; 12 bases match TRBD2. Germline lookup yields CDR1 LGHDT and CDR2 YNNKEL (reference sequence). This CDR3 has 16 residues. Trimming removed 4 bases from V and 3 bases from J; junction bases left unmatched: 4. The CDR3: CASSLLLAGGYNEQFF. For the CDR3, the DNA is TGTGCCAGCAGCCTCCTACTAGCGGGAGGCTACAATGAGCAGTTCTTC.

This clone was counted only a few times. The chain recombines TRBV6-5 with TRBJ1-3, with D possibly matching TRBD1 (6 bases). Germline V gene lookup returns CDR1 MNHEY and CDR2 SVGAGI. This CDR3 region has 15 residues. Trimming pared 7 bases from V and 4 bases from J, leaving 17 bases between. CDR3 amino acids: CASTRAGVIGNTIYF. The CDR3 DNA is TGTGCCAGCACTAGGGCAGGGGTTATCGGAAACACCATATATTTT.

This clone was seen a handful of times. The DNA of the CDR3 is TGTGCCAGTCGAGGACAGAAATATGGCTACACCTTC. It yields the protein CASRGQKYGYTF. This chain joins TRBV28 and TRBJ1-2, with D possibly TRBD1 on 6 matching bases. Germline-derived CDR1 and CDR2 are MDHEN and SYDVKM. The CDR3 loop spans 12 amino acids. The V gene lost 9 bases and the J gene lost 5 bases, with 13 bases spanning the gap.

The J gene is TRBJ1-4, the V gene TRBV7-9; 9 nucleotides match TRBD1. Germline CDR1 reads SEHNR; CDR2 reads FQNEAQ (reference sequence). Trimming removed 1 base from V and 2 bases from J; junction bases left unmatched: 5. This CDR3 region has 17 residues. CDR3 DNA: TGTGCCAGCAGCTTAGTCGACAGGGGGTCTACTAATGAAAAACTGTTTTTT. It translates to CASSLVDRGSTNEKLFF.

The chain is built from TRBV7-2 and TRBJ1-1; D possibly corresponds to TRBD1 (6 bases). This CDR3 comprises 16 residues. CDR1 is SGHTA and CDR2 is FQGNSA in the germline V gene. Trimming removed 3 bases at V and 6 bases at J, with 20 bases between. CDR3 in DNA: TGTGCCAGCAGCTTGATACAGGGCGTCCTGGGCCCTGAAGCTTTCTTT. It translates to CASSLIQGVLGPEAFF.

V gene TRBV9 combines with J gene TRBJ1-1; D unresolved. This CDR3 contains 13 residues. V lost 0 bases and J lost 5, with 8 bases in between. Germline CDR1 is SGDLS and CDR2 is YYNGEE. The CDR3 here is CASSVESGTEAFF. The CDR3 bases are TGTGCCAGCAGCGTAGAATCGGGAACTGAAGCTTTCTTT.

The count of this clone is one. The V and J genes are TRBV27 and TRBJ2-1; 10 bases fit TRBD2. The CDR3 has 15 residues. Trimming at V came to 6 bases and at J to 7 bases, leaving 9 bases not matched to a gene. Germline V gene data show CDR1 as MNHEY and CDR2 as SMNVEV (reference sequence). This chain's CDR3 is CASSRTSGPLNEQFF. The CDR3 bases are TGTGCCAGCAGCCGGACTAGCGGTCCCTTAAATGAGCAGTTCTTC.

In its sample, this clone was seen once. V usage is TRBV21-1 and J usage is TRBJ1-5; the listed D gene, TRBD1, was not tested against the DNA. TRBV21-1 represents a pseudogene. This CDR3 has 19 amino acids. CDR3 amino acids: CASSKVGGSGSYSNQPQHF. For the CDR3, the DNA is TGTGCCAGCAGCAAAGTAGGGGGCAGTGGGAGTTATAGCAATCAGCCCCAGCATTTT.

V usage is TRBV28 and J usage is TRBJ2-2; D may be TRBD2 (5 bases). Looked up from germline, CDR1 is MDHEN and CDR2 is SYDVKM. V lost 6 bases, J lost 5 bases, and 13 bases lay in between. The CDR3 is made up of 14 amino acids. CDR3 protein: CASREGAITGELFF. The CDR3 DNA sequence: TGTGCCAGCAGAGAGGGAGCTATTACCGGGGAGCTGTTTTTT.

This chain joins TRBV9 and TRBJ1-4; D might be TRBD1 (6 bases). The CDR3 runs 15 residues. V was pared by 4 bases and J by 8 bases, with 18 bases between. Germline values: CDR1 SGDLS, CDR2 YYNGEE. CDR3 DNA: TGTGCCAGCAGCATCACAGGACAGATGGGGGAAAAACTGTTTTTT. This translates into CASSITGQMGEKLFF.

The rearrangement links TRBV7-9 to TRBJ1-6; 8 bases are a match to TRBD1. There are 15 residues in the CDR3. V dropped 4 bases and J dropped 10; count of bases not matched to a gene: 9. CDR1 and CDR2 from the germline V gene are SEHNR and FQNEAQ (reference sequence). CDR3 in DNA: TGTGCCAGCAGCTCCAGGACAGGGCAGGGGTCACCCCTCCACTTT. This codes for CASSSRTGQGSPLHF.

This chain connects TRBV6-2 or TRBV6-3 to TRBJ1-2; D gene ambiguous. This CDR3 region has 16 residues. Germline V gene data show CDR1 as MNHEY and CDR2 as SVGEGT. Trimming removed 5 bases at V and 0 bases at J, with 16 bases between. The CDR3 here is CASSPSAGVTNYGYTF. DNA for the CDR3: TGTGCCAGCAGTCCCTCGGCGGGAGTTACTAACTATGGCTACACCTTC.

The genes are TRBV4-1 and TRBJ2-5; D remains ambiguous. V lost 0 bases to trimming and J lost 5 bases, with 10 bases between them. CDR1 and CDR2 (germline): MGHRA, YSYEKL. The CDR3 has 14 amino acids. The DNA for the CDR3 is TGCGCCAGCAGCCAAGAAGGAAGCGTGGAGACCCAGTACTTC. Its translation is CASSQEGSVETQYF.

This sequence joins TRBV19 and TRBJ1-2; possible D gene TRBD1, 6 bases. Trimming left V 9 bases short and J 13 bases short, with 24 bases between. This CDR3 has 13 residues. CDR1 is LNHDA, CDR2 SQIVND, per germline (reference sequence). The CDR3 region is CASAPNPQGKVTF. The CDR3 DNA is TGTGCCAGCGCGCCGAACCCGCAGGGGAAAGTCACCTTC.

This clone was picked up one time. This chain connects TRBV6-5 to TRBJ2-3, with 10 bases matching TRBD2. The CDR3 runs 15 residues. Germline CDR1 MNHEY, CDR2 SVGAGI. The junction had 4 bases not matched to a gene; V was cut back by 5 bases and J by 2 bases. The CDR3 sequence: CASSSGGADTDTQYF. DNA for the CDR3: TGTGCCAGCAGTAGCGGGGGGGCTGACACAGATACGCAGTATTTT.

This rearrangement joins TRBV2 to TRBJ1-3, with D hard to call. The CDR3 sequence is 13 residues long. V dropped 7 bases and J dropped 4 bases, with 11 bases sitting between them. Germline values: CDR1 SNHLY, CDR2 FYNNEI. In DNA, the CDR3 is TGTGCCAGCAATGACGCGGCCGGAAACACCATATATTTT. It encodes CASNDAAGNTIYF.

For the CDR3, the DNA is TGTGCCAGCAGTCCCGCGGGGGGGGGAAACACCGGGGAGCTGTTTTTT. Protein: CASSPAGGGNTGELFF. The chain recombines TRBV4-2 with TRBJ2-2; TRBD2 aligns across 9 bases. The V gene's germline CDR1 is LGHNA and CDR2 YNFKEQ. J lost 2 bases, V lost 6 bases, and 7 bases had no gene match. This CDR3 has 16 amino acids.

This chain connects TRBV29-1 to TRBJ1-1; 8 bases match TRBD1. CDR3 size: 15 residues. Trimming cost V 5 bases and J 5 bases; bases outside gene matches: 13. Germline V gene lookup returns CDR1 SQVTM and CDR2 ANQGSEA. The CDR3 reads CSVCLNPGGFTEAFF. In DNA form, the CDR3 reads TGCAGCGTTTGTTTGAATCCAGGGGGCTTTACTGAAGCTTTCTTT.

The chain carries TRBV30 and TRBJ1-5; TRBD1 might be the D (5 bases). V lost 3 bases to trimming and J lost 6 bases, with 15 bases between them. Looked up from germline, CDR1 is GTSNPN and CDR2 is SVGIG (reference sequence). The CDR3 totals 14 residues. The CDR3 DNA sequence: TGTGCCTGGAGCCATGGGCAGGGCGCTCAGCCCCAGCATTTT. Amino acids: CAWSHGQGAQPQHF. Complete variable domain (other parts from reference TRBV30 and TRBJ1-5): SQTIHQWPATLVQPVGSPLSLECTVEGTSNPNLYWYRQAAGRGLQLLFYSVGIGQISSEVPQNLSASRPQDRQFILSSKKLLLSDSGFYLCAWSHGQGAQPQHFGDGTRLSIL.

CDR3 region: CASSQGQAYEQFF. The CDR3 bases are TGTGCCAGCAGCCAAGGACAAGCCTATGAGCAGTTCTTC. This sequence joins TRBV3-1 (or the pseudogene TRBV3-2) and TRBJ2-1; no definite D call. CDR1 is LGHDT and CDR2 is YNNKEL in the germline V gene (reference sequence). V gave up 1 base and J gave up 8 bases, with 9 bases separating them. This CDR3 has 13 amino acids.

This chain connects TRBV5-1 to TRBJ2-7; the match to TRBD1 covers 8 bases. This CDR3 has 13 residues. Trimming removed 3 bases from V and 7 bases from J; junction bases left unmatched: 6. Germline V gene lookup returns CDR1 SGHRS and CDR2 YFSETQ. CDR3 sequence: CASSSWTGMEQYF. Here the CDR3 DNA reads TGCGCCAGCAGCTCCTGGACAGGGATGGAGCAGTACTTC.